This T cell receptor beta chain was observed in a study of T cells in tuberculosis. Regarding time point: new active TB diagnosis, blood taken before or within 7 days of starting treatment. V lost 8 bases and J 0 bases, leaving 8 bases between the germline ends. Per the germline V gene, CDR1 is SGHTA and CDR2 is FQGNSA. The CDR3 is made up of 12 amino acids. TCRdb keeps only in-frame clones here, not all; method: immunoSEQ multiplex PCR. The sample holds roughly 34,000 clones, about 90% seen once. The J gene is TRBJ2-7, the V gene TRBV7-2; a weak D match, TRBD1 (5 bases). The clonotype originates from an adult with tuberculosis. Here the sequenced sample was PBMCs, taken at tuberculosis diagnosis. As DNA, the CDR3 is TGTGCCAGCGTCGACAGCTCCTACGAGCAGTACTTC. Protein: CASVDSSYEQYF.